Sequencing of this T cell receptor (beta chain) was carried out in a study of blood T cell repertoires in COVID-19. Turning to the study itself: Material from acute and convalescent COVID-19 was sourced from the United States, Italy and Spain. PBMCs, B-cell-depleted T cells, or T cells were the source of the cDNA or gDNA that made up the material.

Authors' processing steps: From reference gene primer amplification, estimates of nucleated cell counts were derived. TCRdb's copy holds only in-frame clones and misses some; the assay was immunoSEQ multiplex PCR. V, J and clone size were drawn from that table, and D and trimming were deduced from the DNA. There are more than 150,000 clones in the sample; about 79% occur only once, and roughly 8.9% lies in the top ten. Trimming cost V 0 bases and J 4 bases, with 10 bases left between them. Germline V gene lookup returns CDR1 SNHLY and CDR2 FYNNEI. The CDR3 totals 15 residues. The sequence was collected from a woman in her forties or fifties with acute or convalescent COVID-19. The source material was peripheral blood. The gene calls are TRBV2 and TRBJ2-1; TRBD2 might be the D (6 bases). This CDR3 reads CASSEALRGYNEQFF. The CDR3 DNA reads TGTGCCAGCAGTGAAGCGCTTCGGGGGTACAATGAGCAGTTCTTC.